This T cell receptor (beta chain) was sequenced for a study of blood T cells in healthy people across ages. This clonotype was seen a few times. Its antigen is as yet unknown. General study results and limits: Any conclusive comparison of naive versus antigen-experienced cells was prevented by using unsorted PBMCs. Among long-lived donors, naive CD4+ cells were more numerous and diversity higher than in aged donors.

Primed by a sample-barcoded 5' primer and a J-beta primer mix, a second PCR proceeded for about 7 to 11 cycles. Every sample gave at least 2.5 million paired-end reads containing CDR3. In TCRdb, the 5' RACE reads were re-called with MiXCR into one record per CDR3 protein. The sample shows more than 800,000 distinct CDR3 sequences, around 26% of them seen only once. This receptor was obtained from a woman older than 75 in good health. The sequencing sample was made of blood.

The CDR3 DNA is TGTGCCAGCAGTTACTCGATGAGCCTCGAGCAGTACTTC. It is translated as CASSYSMSLEQYF. The rearrangement links TRBV6-2 or TRBV6-3 to TRBJ2-4; D call uncertain. The J call could be wrong; TRBJ2-7 is a better fit for the DNA end. Germline V gene sequence: CDR1 MNHEY, CDR2 SVGEGT. The CDR3 length is 13 residues.